These T cell receptor beta chains were read from a single sample in a study of shared clonotypes between healthy human individuals. Measured with immunoSEQ multiplex PCR; TCRdb has only the in-frame clones, and not every one. This table has roughly 1.5 million clones, 98% appearing once. The material sequenced was naive CD4+ T cells sorted from blood. The receptors here all came from a young man in good health. Both conserved end residues are part of each CDR3. D genes are given only for firm matches. Clone sizes are given selectively: once, few, many, or a class where the clone is expanded.

j_gene | v_gene | d_gene | abundance | CDR3nt | CDR3aa
TRBJ1-2 | TRBV4-3 | NA | NA | TGCGCCAGCAGCCAAGATAGGGCATGGGGTGGCTACACCTTC | CASSQDRAWGGYTF
TRBJ1-4 | TRBV9 | NA | NA | TGTGCCAGCAGCCCGATGGGAGACGGAATTGGAAAACTGTTTTTT | CASSPMGDGIGKLFF
TRBJ2-6 | TRBV6-5 | NA | NA | TGTGCCAGCAGTTACAACGCGGATATCAACGTCCTGACTTTC | CASSYNADINVLTF
TRBJ1-5 | TRBV18 | TRBD1 | once | TGTGCCAGCTCACCGGGACAGGGAAGTAGTCAGCCCCAGCATTTT | CASSPGQGSSQPQHF
TRBJ1-5 | TRBV6-1 | NA | NA | TGTGCCAGCAGCCAAGTAAGGGGCAATCAGCCCCAGCATTTT | CASSQVRGNQPQHF
TRBJ2-5 | TRBV5-1 | NA | once | TGCGCCAGCAAAGTACGTAGCGACCGATTGATCGAGACCCAGTACTTC | CASKVRSDRLIETQYF
TRBJ2-5 | TRBV7-7 | TRBD2 | NA | TGTGCTAGCAGCTCGAGCGGGAGGGCTGAGACCCAGTACTTC | CASSSSGRAETQYF
TRBJ2-3 | TRBV2 | NA | NA | TGTGCCAGCAGTGAAACCAGGGCAGATACGCAGTATTTT | CASSETRADTQYF
TRBJ1-4 | TRBV30 | TRBD1 | NA | TGTGCCTGGAGAATTACAGGGGGGGCAACTAATGAAAAACTGTTTTTT | CAWRITGGATNEKLFF
TRBJ2-3 | TRBV6-1 | NA | NA | TGTGCCAGCACGTCACTCGGCCCAGATACGCAGTATTTT | CASTSLGPDTQYF
TRBJ2-3 | TRBV5-1 | NA | NA | TGCGCCAGCAGCTTGGCTGACAGTAGCACAGATACGCAGTATTTT | CASSLADSSTDTQYF
TRBJ2-7 | TRBV18 | NA | NA | TGTGCCAGCTCACCGGAGACTGGCTCCTACGAGCAGTACTTC | CASSPETGSYEQYF
TRBJ2-1 | TRBV9 | NA | NA | TGTGCCAGCAGCCAGCTCGGGACATCCTACAATGAGCAGTTCTTC | CASSQLGTSYNEQFF
TRBJ2-7 | TRBV6-1 | NA | NA | TGTGCCAGCAGTCTTGGACAGAGCTACGAGCAGTACTTC | CASSLGQSYEQYF
TRBJ2-7 | TRBV11-2 | TRBD1 | few | TGTGCCAGCAGCTCGATAGCGCGGGGACAGGGGATTACCTACGAGCAGTACTTC | CASSSIARGQGITYEQYF
TRBJ1-5 | TRBV7-2 | NA | NA | TGTGCCAGCAGCTCCCGCGGAGGCAGGGGCAATCAGCCCCAGCATTTT | CASSSRGGRGNQPQHF